This paragraph covers one T cell receptor beta chain sequence. The antigen is unknown. One end of the junction varies from germline; a read error may be responsible. No cell sorting was done before RNA was extracted from the tissue. This sample was included in a study of tumor and adjacent non-tumor tissue in lung cancer. In the study overall: Patients comprised about a dozen adenocarcinoma, a couple of squamous cell carcinoma and 1 small cell lung cancer.

Three rounds of nested PCR, following a modified ARM-PCR protocol, produced the TCRbeta library. TCRdb fed the multiplex PCR reads into MiXCR, producing one record per CDR3 protein. The table includes tens of thousands of distinct CDR3 sequences, 72% detected once. Broader study findings: TCR diversity was significantly greater in tumor than normal lung tissue.

CDR1 and CDR2 from the germline V gene are SGHNT and YENEEA. The length of the CDR3 is 17 residues. The sequencing input was lung tumor tissue. V and J are TRBV11-3 and TRBJ2-3; D possibly matches TRBD1 or TRBD2 (6 bases each). This sequence was found in a woman between 35 and 50 years old with non-small cell lung cancer. The CDR3 region is CANSMEGVLSPTDTQYF. For the CDR3, the DNA is TGTGCCAACAGCATGGAGGGGGTACTATCCCCCACAGATACACAGTATTTT.